This entry features one TCR beta chain sequence. No antigen is known for it. Germline V gives CDR1 SGHVS, CDR2 FQNEAQ. Germline trimming cut 1 base from V and 0 bases from J; bases unmatched to any gene: 3. The CDR3 covers 15 residues. Some clones are missing from TCRdb's copy, which holds only in-frame ones; the method was immunoSEQ multiplex PCR. The table lists about 130,000 clones, less than 95% of them singletons. The sample originates from a study of T cell responses to AZD1222 COVID-19 vaccine. Notes on the study in general: Regions 160-218 and 743-854 held dominance among vaccine-associated CD4 TCRs, which spanned spike.

The clonotype originates from an adult in good health. The source material was peripheral blood, sampled on day 0 of MenACWY control vaccination. The V call is TRBV7-8, the J call TRBJ2-7, with TRBD2 matching over 7 bases. For the CDR3, the DNA is TGTGCCAGCAGCTTAGAGGGAGGGAGCTCCTACGAGCAGTACTTC. It yields the protein CASSLEGGSSYEQYF.